Below are 26 T cell receptor beta chains sequenced from a single sample in a study of shared clonotypes between healthy human individuals. The data were produced by immunoSEQ multiplex PCR, yet TCRdb's version contains in-frame clones alone and is incomplete. The data contain about 590,000 clones, about 95% of them seen just once; the ten biggest clones take up roughly 0.1%. The naive CD8 subset, CD45RO-negative cells positively selected for CCR7, excluded terminally differentiated effector memory CD45RA+ cells. The sequenced material came from naive CD8+ T cells sorted from blood. These receptors all stem from a woman aged 25 to 39 in good health.

The CDR3 here is CASSPGLPLAKNIQYF. CDR3 DNA sequence: TGTGCCAGCAGCCCGGGACTACCATTAGCCAAAAACATTCAGTACTTC. The chain links TRBV27 to TRBJ2-4, with 7 bases fitting TRBD2. This CDR3 has 16 amino acids. Trimming took 6 bases from V and 0 from J; bases not matched to a gene: 8. Germline V lookup: CDR1 MNHEY, CDR2 SMNVEV (reference sequence).

The J gene is TRBJ1-5, the V gene TRBV2; no definite D call. The CDR3 covers 14 residues. V was pared by 2 bases and J by 7 bases, with 12 bases between. Germline V gives CDR1 SNHLY, CDR2 FYNNEI. The CDR3 nucleotides are TGTGCCAGCAGTGAAACCGGGGATGGGCAGCCCCAGCATTTT. Translating gives CASSETGDGQPQHF.

The chain links TRBV19 to TRBJ2-7, with 9 bases fitting TRBD2. The junction had 7 bases not matched to a gene; V was cut back by 4 bases and J by 3 bases. The CDR3 sequence is 15 residues long. Germline V CDR1 and CDR2: LNHDA, SQIVND (reference sequence). In DNA form, the CDR3 reads TGTGCCAGTAGTACGAGACTAGCGGCGAACTACGAGCAGTACTTC. Its protein is CASSTRLAANYEQYF.

J is TRBJ1-3 and V is TRBV13; 7 positions match TRBD1. The junction had 3 bases not matched to a gene; V was cut back by 1 base and J by 0 bases. The CDR3 is 16 residues long. In germline, CDR1 is PRHDT, CDR2 FYEKMQ (reference sequence). In nucleotides, the CDR3 is TGTGCCAGCAGCTTAGAACAGGGGAGCTCTGGAAACACCATATATTTT. Translated: CASSLEQGSSGNTIYF.

This clone came up once. The rearrangement uses TRBV28 and TRBJ1-2; 7 bases are a match to TRBD1. The CDR3 is 14 residues long. V shed 8 bases, J shed 5 bases, and the junction held 11 bases outside the gene matches. The germline V gene encodes CDR1 MDHEN and CDR2 SYDVKM. The CDR3: CASYPGQKPYGYTF. CDR3 DNA sequence: TGTGCCAGCTACCCGGGACAGAAGCCGTATGGCTACACCTTC.

The chain recombines TRBV6-5 with TRBJ1-5; 7 nucleotides match TRBD1. This CDR3 has 15 amino acids. The junction had 6 bases not matched to a gene; V was cut back by 4 bases and J by 3 bases. In germline, CDR1 is MNHEY, CDR2 SVGAGI. This CDR3 is CASSSIDRANQPQHF. The CDR3 nucleotides read TGTGCCAGCAGTTCGATTGACAGGGCCAATCAGCCCCAGCATTTT.

The gene calls are TRBV5-1 and TRBJ2-7; no clear D gene. The CDR3 length is 18 residues. Germline V gives CDR1 SGHRS, CDR2 YFSETQ. V was shortened by 0 bases and J by 0 bases, with 19 bases between the two germline ends. CDR3 residues: CASSLDGLTQESSYEQYF. The CDR3 nucleotides read TGCGCCAGCAGCTTGGATGGGCTTACGCAGGAGAGCTCCTACGAGCAGTACTTC. The complete variable domain, with remaining parts taken from reference TRBV5-1 and TRBJ2-7, reads KAGVTQTPRYLIKTRGQQVTLSCSPISGHRSVSWYQQTPGQGLQFLFEYFSETQRNKGNFPGRFSGRQFSNSRSEMNVSTLELGDSALYLCASSLDGLTQESSYEQYFGPGTRLTVT.

The chain uses TRBV9 and TRBJ2-7; D is possibly TRBD2 (6 bases). CDR1 SGDLS and CDR2 YYNGEE come from the germline V gene. CDR3 length equals 14 residues. With 0 bases removed from V and 3 bases from J, the gap between germline ends came to 10 bases. CDR3 sequence (DNA): TGTGCCAGCAGCGTAGGGGGGACTCTCTACGAGCAGTACTTC. It encodes CASSVGGTLYEQYF.

The V gene is TRBV23-1, the J gene TRBJ1-2, with D uncertain. TRBV23-1 is an ORF, with its function uncertain. The CDR3 length is 16 residues. The V end lost 0 bases, the J end lost 0 bases, and 11 bases lay between the germline ends. This CDR3 reads CASSQSEGRANYGYTF. CDR3 nucleotides: TGCGCCAGCAGTCAATCAGAGGGAAGGGCTAACTATGGCTACACCTTC.

This clone was recorded once. The chain uses TRBV25-1 and TRBJ2-5, with 12 bases fitting TRBD1. Germline V gene lookup returns CDR1 MGHDK and CDR2 SYGVNS. After removal of 7 bases from V and 4 bases from J, the junction contained 7 bases not matched to a gene. The CDR3 loop spans 15 amino acids. This CDR3 is CASTLRDRGLETQYF. The CDR3 region has the DNA TGTGCCAGCACCCTCCGGGACAGGGGGCTAGAGACCCAGTACTTC.

The rearrangement joins TRBV6-1 to TRBJ1-1; a weak D match, TRBD1 (6 bases). Germline V gene lookup returns CDR1 MNHNS and CDR2 SASEGT. This CDR3 is built from 14 residues. Deletions cut 1 base from V and 5 bases from J, with 11 bases between. The CDR3 protein is CASSEEGGRTEAFF. The CDR3 DNA is TGTGCCAGCAGTGAAGAGGGGGGTAGGACTGAAGCTTTCTTT.

The CDR3, as DNA: TGTGCCACCAGCTTACAGGGGAACACTGAAGCTTTCTTT. Protein sequence: CATSLQGNTEAFF. The chain links TRBV15 to TRBJ1-1; D may be TRBD1 (6 bases). The V end was cut by 5 bases, the J end by 1 base, with 8 bases between. The germline V gene has CDR1 LNHNV and CDR2 YYDKDF (reference sequence). The CDR3 totals 13 residues.

V gene TRBV10-1 combines with J gene TRBJ2-7; D remains ambiguous. V gave up 8 bases and J gave up 5 bases, with 7 bases separating them. The CDR3 runs to 10 residues. Germline V gene lookup returns CDR1 WNHNN and CDR2 SYGVQD (reference sequence). The DNA of the CDR3 is TGCGCCAGCGGTCTCGACGAGCAGTACTTC. Translating gives CASGLDEQYF.

As regards this clone: Its ends do not fully match the called genes, so a read error is possible. The chain recombines TRBV30 with TRBJ1-6, with TRBD1 identical over 7 bases. Germline CDR1 GTSNPN, CDR2 SVGIG (reference sequence). The length of the CDR3 is 15 residues. In nucleotides, the CDR3 is TGTGCCGCCAACGAAGGACAGGCCTACAATTCACCCCTCCACTTT. It translates to CAANEGQAYNSPLHF.

This clone was counted a few times. V usage is TRBV19 and J usage is TRBJ2-7, with 8 bases that match TRBD1. V dropped 7 bases and J dropped 5; count of bases not matched to a gene: 7. The CDR3 spans 13 residues. Germline CDR1 reads LNHDA; CDR2 reads SQIVND (reference sequence). CDR3 nucleotides: TGTGCCAGTACGTGGACAGGGAGCAACGAGCAGTACTTC. Encoded protein: CASTWTGSNEQYF. Based on the CDR3 plus reference TRBV19 and TRBJ2-7, the full variable domain is DGGITQSPKYLFRKEGQNVTLSCEQNLNHDAMYWYRQDPGQGLRLIYYSQIVNDFQKGDIAEGYSVSREKKESFPLTVTSAQKNPTAFYLCASTWTGSNEQYFGPGTRLTVT.

This clone appeared a single time. This chain uses TRBV6-5 with TRBJ1-1, with 8 nucleotides matching TRBD1. Germline V gene sequence: CDR1 MNHEY, CDR2 SVGAGI. The CDR3 contains 13 residues. V lost 7 bases to trimming and J lost 1 base; unmatched junction nucleotides: 2. The CDR3: CASTTGGNTEAFF. CDR3 bases: TGTGCCAGCACCACAGGGGGGAACACTGAAGCTTTCTTT.

This clone was observed a single time. The gene calls are TRBV5-4 and TRBJ2-2; D ambiguous. V lost 1 base to trimming and J lost 0 bases, with 4 bases between them. This CDR3 region has 14 residues. Germline values: CDR1 SGHNT, CDR2 YYREEE (reference sequence). The CDR3 spells CASSLFANTGELFF. Written as DNA, the CDR3 is TGTGCCAGCAGCTTGTTCGCGAACACCGGGGAGCTGTTTTTT.

The chain recombines TRBV7-9 with TRBJ2-1; 10 nucleotides match TRBD2. Losses at the gene ends were 4 bases for V and 6 bases for J; bases not matched to a gene: 3. The CDR3 sequence is 14 residues long. Germline assignment: CDR1 SEHNR and CDR2 FQNEAQ (reference sequence). The CDR3 here is CASSSSGRVNEQFF. The DNA for the CDR3 is TGTGCCAGCAGCTCTAGCGGGAGAGTCAATGAGCAGTTCTTC.

The V and J genes are TRBV5-1 and TRBJ2-1; no clear D gene. Germline V gene data show CDR1 as SGHRS and CDR2 as YFSETQ. The CDR3 is 14 residues long. Trimming stripped 8 bases from V and 1 base from J, with 13 bases between. The CDR3 loop is CASIEDGSYNEQFF. As DNA, the CDR3 is TGCGCCAGTATAGAAGATGGGTCCTACAATGAGCAGTTCTTC.

The V gene is TRBV27, the J gene TRBJ2-7; 8 bases map to TRBD1. J was trimmed by 3 bases and V by 5 bases; bases with no gene match: 3. This CDR3 has 13 amino acids. Per the germline V gene, CDR1 is MNHEY and CDR2 is SMNVEV (reference sequence). The CDR3 DNA follows: TGTGCCAGCAGTCCGACAGGGGACTACGAGCAGTACTTC. Its protein is CASSPTGDYEQYF.

The V and J genes are TRBV27 and TRBJ2-1, with 7 bases lining up with TRBD2. The germline gives CDR1 MNHEY, CDR2 SMNVEV (reference sequence). This CDR3 contains 16 residues. V lost 0 bases and J lost 4; bases outside the gene matches: 6. CDR3 nucleotides: TGTGCCAGCAGTTTATCATGGGACTATACATACAATGAGCAGTTCTTC. It specifies CASSLSWDYTYNEQFF.

This clone was seen a few times. The chain is built from TRBV5-6 and TRBJ1-1; maybe TRBD1 (5 bases). Germline lookup yields CDR1 SGHDT and CDR2 YYEEEE. The CDR3 contains 12 residues. Trimming took 3 bases from V and 3 from J, leaving 6 bases between them. CDR3 region: CASSWGDTEAFF. The CDR3 region has the DNA TGTGCCAGCAGCTGGGGGGACACTGAAGCTTTCTTT.

This chain connects TRBV27 to TRBJ2-7; TRBD2 agrees at 11 bases. Trimming at V came to 5 bases and at J to 6 bases, leaving 6 bases not matched to a gene. This CDR3 is 14 amino acids long. CDR1 and CDR2 from the germline V gene are MNHEY and SMNVEV (reference sequence). The CDR3 sequence is CASSPTSGSREQYF. DNA of the CDR3: TGTGCCAGCAGTCCTACTAGCGGGAGTCGCGAGCAGTACTTC.

This chain connects TRBV6-5 to TRBJ1-2; D remains ambiguous. Germline CDR1 and CDR2: MNHEY and SVGAGI. There are 16 residues in the CDR3. Between the trimmed V and J ends, which lost 0 bases and 0 bases, there was a span of 11 bases. The CDR3 region has the DNA TGTGCCAGCAGTTACTCCCGGGGTGGGCCTAACTATGGCTACACCTTC. As protein: CASSYSRGGPNYGYTF.

The V call is TRBV9, the J call TRBJ2-1, with D possibly TRBD1 on 6 matching bases. Germline V gene lookup returns CDR1 SGDLS and CDR2 YYNGEE. The CDR3 extends over 15 amino acids. V gave up 4 bases and J gave up 3 bases, with 14 bases separating them. DNA of the CDR3: TGTGCCAGCAGCAAACAGGGTGGCGGCTACAATGAGCAGTTCTTC. This codes for CASSKQGGGYNEQFF.

This chain connects TRBV7-9 to TRBJ2-1, with TRBD2 matching over 8 bases. There are 15 residues in the CDR3. Looked up from germline, CDR1 is SEHNR and CDR2 is FQNEAQ (reference sequence). After removal of 1 base from V and 7 bases from J, the junction contained 6 bases not matched to a gene. Here the CDR3 reads CASSLGGLARNEQFF. The CDR3 DNA follows: TGTGCCAGCAGCTTAGGCGGACTAGCTAGAAATGAGCAGTTCTTC.